A selection of T cell receptor beta chains follows, all from one sample in a study of T cell responses to AZD1222 COVID-19 vaccine. Some clones are missing from TCRdb's copy, which holds only in-frame ones; the method was immunoSEQ multiplex PCR. The table shows 66,000 or so clones, with about four fifths occurring only once. This material consisted of peripheral blood, taken on day 0 of MenACWY control vaccination. The receptor source for this set is an adult in good health. Each CDR3 is given with its conserved first and last residue. D genes are given only for firm matches. Rows give clone size only sometimes, using once, few, many, or a class for an expanded clone.

j_call v_call d_call clone_size cdr3_aa cdr3_nt
TRBJ2-3 TRBV5-1 NA NA CASSLAGTSTDTQYF TGCGCCAGCAGCTTGGCCGGAACTAGCACAGATACGCAGTATTTT
TRBJ2-2 TRBV7-2 NA NA CASSLSPVRELFF TGTGCCAGCAGCTTATCCCCCGTGAGGGAGCTGTTTTTT
TRBJ2-6 TRBV5-1 TRBD1 NA CASSLGTGVANVLTF TGCGCCAGCAGCTTGGGGACAGGGGTGGCCAACGTCCTGACTTTC
TRBJ2-1 TRBV18 TRBD2 NA CASSPGGTSGWAEQFF TGTGCCAGCTCACCGGGTGGTACTAGCGGCTGGGCTGAGCAGTTCTTC
TRBJ2-7 TRBV28 NA NA CASSLWGAYEQYF TGTGCCAGCAGTTTATGGGGGGCCTACGAGCAGTACTTC
TRBJ2-2 TRBV5-8 NA NA CASSLRGVDTGELFF TGTGCCAGCAGCTTGAGAGGGGTGGACACCGGGGAGCTGTTTTTT
TRBJ1-1 TRBV2 NA NA CASQTANTEAFF TGTGCCAGCCAGACAGCGAACACTGAAGCTTTCTTT
TRBJ1-1 TRBV12-3/TRBV12-4 NA NA CASRVTGNPEAFF TGTGCCAGCAGAGTCACAGGGAACCCTGAAGCTTTCTTT
TRBJ1-2 TRBV5-4 TRBD1 NA CASSSLDREGGYTF TGTGCCAGCAGCTCCCTCGACAGGGAAGGAGGCTACACCTTC
TRBJ2-1 TRBV7-2 TRBD2 NA CASSLASGPGGNEQFF TGTGCCAGCAGCTTGGCTAGCGGCCCCGGGGGAAATGAGCAGTTCTTC
TRBJ1-1 TRBV12-3/TRBV12-4 NA NA CASSPVLIATFF TGTGCCAGCAGTCCCGTCCTTATTGCGACTTTCTTT
TRBJ2-5 TRBV7-8 NA NA CASSWRAQGLGETQYF TGTGCCAGCAGCTGGCGTGCTCAGGGACTTGGGGAGACCCAGTACTTC
TRBJ2-5 TRBV14 TRBD2 few CASSQDGLAGGRRETQYF TGTGCCAGCAGCCAAGACGGACTAGCGGGGGGGCGGCGAGAGACCCAGTACTTC
TRBJ2-1 TRBV7-3 NA NA CASSLRQASYNEQFF TGTGCCAGCAGCTTAAGACAGGCTAGTTACAATGAGCAGTTCTTC
TRBJ2-7 TRBV2 NA once CASSDPLDSVWEQYF TGTGCCAGCAGTGACCCCCTGGACAGCGTCTGGGAGCAGTACTTC
TRBJ2-3 TRBV12-3/TRBV12-4 NA NA CASSPTSPDTQYF TGTGCCAGCAGTCCTACTAGCCCAGATACGCAGTATTTT
TRBJ1-5 TRBV6-5 NA NA CASSTSNQPQHF TGTGCCAGCAGCACTAGCAATCAGCCCCAGCATTTT
TRBJ2-5 TRBV6-2/TRBV6-3 TRBD2 NA CASSYGGLAGVETQYF TGTGCCAGCAGTTATGGAGGACTAGCGGGGGTGGAGACCCAGTACTTC
TRBJ2-1 TRBV29-1 NA NA CSAIAASSYNEQFF TGCAGCGCTATAGCGGCCAGCTCCTACAATGAGCAGTTCTTC
TRBJ1-6 TRBV6-5 TRBD1 NA CASSLNGQGNSPLHF TGTGCCAGCAGTTTAAACGGACAGGGAAATTCACCCCTCCACTTT
TRBJ2-5 TRBV7-8 NA NA CASSPRSEETQYF TGTGCCAGCAGCCCGAGGAGCGAAGAGACCCAGTACTTC
TRBJ2-2 TRBV5-1 NA few CASSFGTWNTGELFF TGCGCCAGCAGCTTCGGCACCTGGAACACCGGGGAGCTGTTTTTT
TRBJ1-2 TRBV4-3 TRBD1 NA CASSQNSGQGNYGYTF TGCGCCAGCAGCCAAAACTCGGGACAGGGTAACTATGGCTACACCTTC
TRBJ2-2 TRBV2 TRBD1 NA CASRDRTGGLGELFF TGTGCCAGCAGGGATCGGACAGGGGGCTTGGGGGAGCTGTTTTTT
TRBJ2-4 TRBV29-1 NA NA CSVLRVVETKNIQYF TGCAGCGTTTTAAGGGTCGTTGAGACCAAAAACATTCAGTACTTC
TRBJ2-6 TRBV6-1 NA NA CASSELLPSSGANVLTF TGTGCCAGCAGTGAGCTACTTCCTAGCTCTGGGGCCAACGTCCTGACTTTC
TRBJ2-7 TRBV7-2 NA NA CASSPGHLTHEQYF TGTGCCAGCAGCCCGGGCCACCTAACTCACGAGCAGTACTTC
TRBJ2-2 TRBV18 TRBD1 NA CASTRTGNTGELFF TGTGCCAGCACAAGGACAGGGAACACCGGGGAGCTGTTTTTT
TRBJ1-5 TRBV19 NA NA CASSMIGLPGVNGNQPQHF TGTGCCAGTAGTATGATAGGGCTGCCAGGGGTAAACGGCAATCAGCCCCAGCATTTT
TRBJ2-4 TRBV6-5 TRBD2 NA CASGEGRGPKNIQYF TGTGCCTCCGGGGAAGGGAGGGGCCCCAAAAACATTCAGTACTTC
TRBJ2-2 TRBV5-5 TRBD1 NA CASSYFRDRVTTGELFF TGTGCCAGCAGTTACTTCCGGGACAGGGTTACCACCGGGGAGCTGTTTTTT
TRBJ2-3 TRBV24-1 NA NA CATQDYTDTQYF TGTGCCACCCAGGACTACACAGATACGCAGTATTTT
TRBJ2-7 TRBV5-6 TRBD1 NA CASSLDGQGRAYEQYF TGTGCCAGCAGCTTGGATGGACAGGGAAGGGCCTACGAGCAGTACTTC
TRBJ2-1 TRBV3-1/TRBV3-2 NA once CASSQKGTYNEQFF TGTGCCAGCAGCCAAAAGGGTACCTACAATGAGCAGTTCTTC
TRBJ2-3 TRBV2 NA NA CASSLQGIMTDTQYF TGTGCCAGCAGCCTACAGGGAATAATGACAGATACGCAGTATTTT
TRBJ1-2 TRBV6-4 TRBD1 NA CASSDRPGQGFLGYTF TGTGCCAGCAGTGACCGTCCGGGACAGGGCTTTCTCGGCTACACCTTC
TRBJ2-1 TRBV6-4 TRBD1 NA CASSEAGGNEQFF TGTGCCAGCAGTGAAGCAGGGGGTAATGAGCAGTTCTTC
TRBJ1-6 TRBV4-3 TRBD1 NA CASSQDRTGNSPLHF TGCGCCAGCAGCCAAGATCGGACAGGAAATTCACCCCTCCACTTT
TRBJ1-2 TRBV2 TRBD1 NA CASRTGANYGYTF TGTGCCAGCAGGACAGGGGCGAACTATGGCTACACCTTC
TRBJ1-1 TRBV7-8 NA NA CASTPRTGPNYEAFF TGTGCCAGCACCCCGCGCACGGGGCCCAATTATGAAGCTTTCTTT
TRBJ1-5 TRBV18 NA NA CASSPHSNQPQHF TGTGCCAGCTCGCCACATAGCAATCAGCCCCAGCATTTT
TRBJ1-5 TRBV6-5 TRBD1 NA CASRMDRGNQPQHF TGTGCCAGCAGAATGGACAGGGGTAATCAGCCCCAGCATTTT
TRBJ2-7 TRBV6-2/TRBV6-3 NA NA CASSYYPKDEQYF TGTGCCAGCAGTTACTATCCGAAGGACGAGCAGTACTTC
TRBJ2-2 TRBV7-2 NA NA CASSPRGVRSGELFF TGTGCCAGCAGCCCCAGGGGTGTAAGGTCCGGGGAGCTGTTTTTT
TRBJ2-1 TRBV5-8 NA NA CASSLVPLAYNEQFF TGTGCCAGCAGCTTGGTCCCCTTAGCTTACAATGAGCAGTTCTTC
TRBJ1-5 TRBV19 TRBD1 NA CASSTDRSPGQPQHF TGTGCCAGTAGTACGGACAGGTCCCCTGGCCAGCCCCAGCATTTT
TRBJ1-1 TRBV18 NA NA CASSRVGSNTEAFF TGTGCCAGCTCACGGGTCGGCTCGAACACTGAAGCTTTCTTT
TRBJ1-1 TRBV2 NA NA CASSSALRTEAFF TGTGCCAGCAGCTCGGCCCTTCGGACTGAAGCTTTCTTT
TRBJ1-2 TRBV27 TRBD1 NA CASSPRDSLYGYTF TGTGCCAGCAGTCCCCGGGACAGCCTCTATGGCTACACCTTC
TRBJ2-1 TRBV5-5 NA NA CASSLGPDNEQFF TGTGCCAGCAGCCTCGGCCCTGACAATGAGCAGTTCTTC
TRBJ1-5 TRBV2 NA few CASSEVGRYYQPQHF TGTGCCAGCAGTGAAGTAGGCAGGTATTATCAGCCCCAGCATTTT
TRBJ1-5 TRBV28 NA NA CASSPPGARNQPQHF TGTGCCAGCAGTCCCCCAGGGGCCCGCAATCAGCCCCAGCATTTT
TRBJ2-7 TRBV28 TRBD2 NA CASGGNGRFYEQYF TGTGCCAGCGGCGGCAACGGGAGGTTTTACGAGCAGTACTTC
TRBJ2-7 TRBV6-2/TRBV6-3 NA NA CASSSGQAGAEQYF TGTGCCAGCAGTTCCGGACAGGCGGGGGCCGAGCAGTACTTC